Below, 10 T cell receptor beta chains from the same sample are listed, as sequenced in a study of blood T cell repertoires in COVID-19. The assay was immunoSEQ multiplex PCR, and TCRdb's table has in-frame clones only and misses some. The table shows some 42,000 clones, with 87% occurring only once. The sequenced sample was peripheral blood. These receptors were taken from a human donor in a cohort sampled during active COVID-19.

This chain connects TRBV2 to TRBJ1-6; 9 bases match TRBD1. The V gene's germline CDR1 is SNHLY and CDR2 FYNNEI. J gave up 6 bases and V 4 bases, and 7 bases lay outside the gene matches. This CDR3 has 16 amino acids. The CDR3 DNA sequence: TGTGCCAGCAGTGGGAAACAGGGGGCGATTAATTCACCCCTCCACTTT. Translation gives CASSGKQGAINSPLHF. The full variable domain, in which reference TRBV2 and TRBJ1-6 provide the parts outside the CDR3, is EPEVTQTPSHQVTQMGQEVILRCVPISNHLYFYWYRQILGQKVEFLVSFYNNEISEKSEIFDDQFSVERPDGSNFTLKIRSTKLEDSAMYFCASSGKQGAINSPLHFGNGTRLTVT.

The V gene is TRBV7-8, the J gene TRBJ1-4, with D tentatively TRBD1 (5 bases). The V end lost 7 bases, the J end lost 5 bases, and 14 bases lay between the germline ends. The CDR3 is 14 residues long. The germline V gene encodes CDR1 SGHVS and CDR2 FQNEAQ. In DNA, the CDR3 is TGTGCCAGCACCCCAGGGTTTCGGAATGAAAAACTGTTTTTT. Translation gives CASTPGFRNEKLFF. Drawing the rest from reference TRBV7-8 and TRBJ1-4, the complete variable domain is GAGVSQSPRYKVAKRGQDVALRCDPISGHVSLFWYQQALGQGPEFLTYFQNEAQLDKSGLPSDRFFAERPEGSVSTLKIQRTQQEDSAVYLCASTPGFRNEKLFFGSGTQLSVL.

This clone was seen a single time. The CDR3, as DNA: TGTGCCAGCAGCTTAACGGAAGAGACCCAGTACTTC. This translates into CASSLTEETQYF. The chain joins TRBV7-9 to TRBJ2-5; D is undetermined. Germline CDR1 is SEHNR and CDR2 is FQNEAQ (reference sequence). CDR3 length: 12 residues. Deletions cut 2 bases from V and 3 bases from J, with 4 bases between.

J is TRBJ2-7 and V is TRBV5-1; 7 nucleotides match TRBD1. V dropped 3 bases and J dropped 6; count of bases not matched to a gene: 9. The germline V gene encodes CDR1 SGHRS and CDR2 YFSETQ. CDR3 length: 14 residues. The DNA of the CDR3 is TGCGCCAGCAGCTGGGACAGTCCCTCGGGCGAGCAGTACTTC. Its translation: CASSWDSPSGEQYF. Supplemented by reference TRBV5-1 and TRBJ2-7, the full variable domain reads KAGVTQTPRYLIKTRGQQVTLSCSPISGHRSVSWYQQTPGQGLQFLFEYFSETQRNKGNFPGRFSGRQFSNSRSEMNVSTLELGDSALYLCASSWDSPSGEQYFGPGTRLTVT.

This clone was recorded once. The V gene is TRBV27, the J gene TRBJ1-5; the D is unclear. V was cut by 3 bases and J by 3 bases, with 3 bases left in between. This CDR3 spans 12 amino acids. CDR1 is MNHEY and CDR2 is SMNVEV in the germline V gene (reference sequence). As DNA, the CDR3 is TGTGCCAGCAGTTTTCTCAATCAGCCCCAGCATTTT. It yields the protein CASSFLNQPQHF.

The V call is TRBV7-2, the J call TRBJ2-5; 7 nucleotides match TRBD1. The CDR3 spans 14 residues. The germline CDR1 and CDR2 sequences are SGHTA and FQGNSA. V dropped 3 bases and J dropped 0; count of bases not matched to a gene: 1. The DNA for the CDR3 is TGTGCCAGCAGCTTTGGGACAGACCAAGAGACCCAGTACTTC. Encoded protein: CASSFGTDQETQYF.

The V and J genes are TRBV2 and TRBJ2-7; D is unresolved. Looked up from germline, CDR1 is SNHLY and CDR2 is FYNNEI. This CDR3 contains 13 residues. V was clipped by 0 bases and J by 6 bases, with 9 bases between them. The CDR3, as DNA: TGTGCCAGCAGTGAAGCGCTACCCCTCGAGCAGTACTTC. Protein product: CASSEALPLEQYF.

V is TRBV9 and J is TRBJ2-1; 9 bases align to TRBD2. The CDR3 sequence is 14 residues long. Per germline, CDR1 SGDLS and CDR2 YYNGEE. Unmatched junction bases numbered 6, after V lost 4 bases and J lost 7 bases. The DNA of the CDR3 is TGTGCCAGCAGCCCCGTAGCGGGAGTGAATGAGCAGTTCTTC. It yields the protein CASSPVAGVNEQFF.

This clone was found a few times. The chain combines TRBV29-1 with TRBJ2-7; D may be TRBD2 (6 bases). CDR1 SQVTM and CDR2 ANQGSEA come from the germline V gene. The length of the CDR3 is 15 residues. V dropped 3 bases and J dropped 7 bases, with 22 bases sitting between them. The CDR3 sequence is CSVDLNPGIGGEQYF. CDR3 DNA: TGCAGCGTTGATCTGAACCCCGGGATCGGGGGTGAGCAGTACTTC.

V gene TRBV5-1 combines with J gene TRBJ2-7; weak D call: TRBD1 (6 bases). Germline V gives CDR1 SGHRS, CDR2 YFSETQ. Trimming removed 4 bases at V and 4 bases at J, with 18 bases between. This CDR3 region has 15 residues. Written as DNA, the CDR3 is TGCGCCAGCAGCCTTCATTCCGGGACACCGTACGAGCAGTACTTC. This codes for CASSLHSGTPYEQYF.